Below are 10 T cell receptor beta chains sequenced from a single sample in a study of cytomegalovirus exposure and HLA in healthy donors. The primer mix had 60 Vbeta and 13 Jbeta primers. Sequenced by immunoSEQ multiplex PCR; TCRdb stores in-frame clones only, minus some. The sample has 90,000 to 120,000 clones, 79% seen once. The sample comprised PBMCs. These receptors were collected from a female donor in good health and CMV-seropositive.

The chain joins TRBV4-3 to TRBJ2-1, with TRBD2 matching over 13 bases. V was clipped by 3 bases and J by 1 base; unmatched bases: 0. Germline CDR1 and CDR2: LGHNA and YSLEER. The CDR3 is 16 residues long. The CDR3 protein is CASSQGLAGSYNEQFF. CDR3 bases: TGCGCCAGCAGCCAGGGACTAGCGGGGTCCTACAATGAGCAGTTCTTC.

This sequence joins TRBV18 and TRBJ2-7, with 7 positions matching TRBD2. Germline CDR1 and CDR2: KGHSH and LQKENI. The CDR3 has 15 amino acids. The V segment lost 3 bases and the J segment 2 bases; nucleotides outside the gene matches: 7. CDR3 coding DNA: TGTGCCAGCTCACCGGTTTTGGGAGGGACCTACGAGCAGTACTTC. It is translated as CASSPVLGGTYEQYF.

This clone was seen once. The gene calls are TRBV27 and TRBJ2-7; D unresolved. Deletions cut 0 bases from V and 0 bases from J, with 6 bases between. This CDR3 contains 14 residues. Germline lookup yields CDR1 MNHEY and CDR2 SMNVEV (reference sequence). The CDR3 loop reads CASSLSFLSYEQYF. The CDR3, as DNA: TGTGCCAGCAGTTTATCTTTCCTCTCCTACGAGCAGTACTTC.

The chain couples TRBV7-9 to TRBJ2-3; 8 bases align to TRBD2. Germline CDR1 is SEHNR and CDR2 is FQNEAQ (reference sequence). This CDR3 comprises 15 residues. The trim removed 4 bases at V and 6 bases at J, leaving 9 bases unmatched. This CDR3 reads CASSSFPGRADTQYF. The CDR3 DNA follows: TGTGCCAGCAGCTCATTCCCCGGGAGGGCCGATACGCAGTATTTT.

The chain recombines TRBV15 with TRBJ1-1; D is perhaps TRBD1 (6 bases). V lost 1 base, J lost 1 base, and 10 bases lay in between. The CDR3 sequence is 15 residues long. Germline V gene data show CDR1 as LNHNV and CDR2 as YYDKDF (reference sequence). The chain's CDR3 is CATSRGPGQNTEAFF. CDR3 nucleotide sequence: TGTGCCACCAGCAGAGGGCCGGGACAGAACACTGAAGCTTTCTTT.

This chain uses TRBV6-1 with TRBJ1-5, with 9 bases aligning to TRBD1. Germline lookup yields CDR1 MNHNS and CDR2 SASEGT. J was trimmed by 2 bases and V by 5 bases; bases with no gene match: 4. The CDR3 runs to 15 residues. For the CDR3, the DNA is TGTGCCAGCAGTCTGGGACAGGGTGGCAATCAGCCCCAGCATTTT. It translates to CASSLGQGGNQPQHF.

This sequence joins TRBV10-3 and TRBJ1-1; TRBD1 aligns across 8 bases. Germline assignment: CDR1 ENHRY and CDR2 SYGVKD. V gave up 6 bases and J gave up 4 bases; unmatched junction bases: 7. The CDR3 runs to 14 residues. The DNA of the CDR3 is TGTGCCATCAGCCTGACAGGGGCCGCCACTGAAGCTTTCTTT. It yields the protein CAISLTGAATEAFF.

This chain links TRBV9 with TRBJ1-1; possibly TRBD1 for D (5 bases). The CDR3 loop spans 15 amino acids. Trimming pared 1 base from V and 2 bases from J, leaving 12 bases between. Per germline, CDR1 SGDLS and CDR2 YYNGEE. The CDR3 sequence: CASSVRPDRNTEAFF. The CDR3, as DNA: TGTGCCAGCAGCGTAAGGCCTGACAGAAACACTGAAGCTTTCTTT. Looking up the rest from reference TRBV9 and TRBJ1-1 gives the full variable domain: DSGVTQTPKHLITATGQRVTLRCSPRSGDLSVYWYQQSLDQGLQFLIQYYNGEERAKGNILERFSAQQFPDLHSELNLSSLELGDSALYFCASSVRPDRNTEAFFGQGTRLTVV.

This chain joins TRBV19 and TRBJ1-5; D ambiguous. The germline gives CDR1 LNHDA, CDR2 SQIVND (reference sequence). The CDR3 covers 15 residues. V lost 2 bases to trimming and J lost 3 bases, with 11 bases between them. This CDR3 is CASSIRRGFNQPQHF. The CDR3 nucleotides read TGTGCCAGTAGTATAAGAAGAGGGTTCAATCAGCCCCAGCATTTT.

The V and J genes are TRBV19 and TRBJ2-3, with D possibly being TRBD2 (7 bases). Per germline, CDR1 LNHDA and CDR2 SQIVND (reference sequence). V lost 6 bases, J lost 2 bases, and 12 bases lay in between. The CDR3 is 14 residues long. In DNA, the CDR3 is TGTGCCAGTAGGGCGGGGGCCCACACAGATACGCAGTATTTT. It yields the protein CASRAGAHTDTQYF.